These 10 T cell receptor beta chains were all obtained from the same sample, sequenced in a study of shared clonotypes between healthy human individuals. Data came from immunoSEQ multiplex PCR; TCRdb stores just in-frame clones and leaves some out. The repertoire holds some 2,000,000 clones, with about 95% as singletons. In the naive CD8 group, cells lacked CD45RO and were positively selected for CCR7, so terminally differentiated effector memory CD45RA+ cells were left out. The sample taken for sequencing was naive CD8+ T cells sorted from blood. The receptors derive from a man between 18 and 29 years old in good health.

J is TRBJ2-5 and V is TRBV5-4; the match to TRBD2 covers 8 bases. CDR1 SGHNT and CDR2 YYREEE come from the germline V gene (reference sequence). V was pared by 0 bases and J by 0 bases, with 7 bases of the junction left unmatched. This CDR3 has 17 residues. The CDR3 nucleotides read TGTGCCAGCAGCTTGGAGTTTCCGGGGGGGTACCAAGAGACCCAGTACTTC. This gives the protein CASSLEFPGGYQETQYF.

This clone was seen just once. CDR3 DNA sequence: TGCAGCGTTTTAGCGGGAGACGGGAATGAGCAGTTCTTC. Translating gives CSVLAGDGNEQFF. The chain has TRBV29-1 and TRBJ2-1; TRBD2 matches at 9 bases. Germline values: CDR1 SQVTM, CDR2 ANQGSEA. J lost 7 bases, V lost 5 bases, and 6 bases had no gene match. The CDR3 is 13 amino acids.

CDR3 sequence reads: CASTSIAGSYNEQFF. As DNA, the CDR3 is TGTGCCAGTACCTCTATAGCGGGTTCCTACAATGAGCAGTTCTTC. The chain combines TRBV19 with TRBJ2-1; 7 positions match TRBD2. The V gene end was trimmed by 7 bases and the J gene end by 1 base; junction bases not matched to a gene: 7. The germline gives CDR1 LNHDA, CDR2 SQIVND (reference sequence). This CDR3 contains 15 residues.

The chain uses TRBV4-1 and TRBJ2-7, with 9 bases matching TRBD1. The CDR3 is 15 amino acids. Germline V gives CDR1 MGHRA, CDR2 YSYEKL. Losses at the gene ends were 2 bases for V and 4 bases for J; bases not matched to a gene: 6. For the CDR3, the DNA is TGCGCCAGCAGCCAAATACAGGGGGCGGTGTACGAGCAGTACTTC. The encoded protein is CASSQIQGAVYEQYF.

V is TRBV5-1 and J is TRBJ2-7; the D gene is possibly TRBD1 (6 bases). Deletions cut 3 bases from V and 4 bases from J, with 17 bases between. Germline CDR1 is SGHRS and CDR2 is YFSETQ. This CDR3 has 15 amino acids. The DNA for the CDR3 is TGCGCCAGCAGCTCGTCCCCCGGCACAGGGTACGAGCAGTACTTC. Translating gives CASSSSPGTGYEQYF.

This chain joins TRBV7-2 and TRBJ2-2, with D possibly matching TRBD2 (6 bases). This CDR3 spans 13 amino acids. Germline V gives CDR1 SGHTA, CDR2 FQGNSA. The V end was cut by 9 bases, the J end by 1 base, with 9 bases between. DNA of the CDR3: TGTGCCAGTCCGCGGGAGAACACCGGGGAGCTGTTTTTT. Its translation: CASPRENTGELFF.

In regard to this clone: A single base separates this from a much larger clone, so it may be a read error. Distinct nucleotide sequences in the sample also encode this CDR3. The chain is built from TRBV7-6 and TRBJ2-7; 11 nucleotides match TRBD1. The CDR3 contains 14 residues. The V gene's germline CDR1 is SGHVS and CDR2 FNYEAQ. V dropped 5 bases and J dropped 3; count of bases not matched to a gene: 3. The chain's CDR3 is CASSPGTGGYEQYF. In nucleotides, the CDR3 is TGTGCCAGCAGCCCCGGGACAGGGGGCTACGAGCAGTACTTC.

The V call is TRBV28, the J call TRBJ1-5; TRBD1 matches 9 bases. The V gene end was trimmed by 5 bases and the J gene end by 2 bases; junction bases not matched to a gene: 4. There are 15 residues in the CDR3. The germline CDR1 and CDR2 sequences are MDHEN and SYDVKM. CDR3 nucleotide sequence: TGTGCCAGCAGTAACAGGGGGCTTGGCAATCAGCCCCAGCATTTT. Encoded protein: CASSNRGLGNQPQHF.

V is TRBV5-4 and J is TRBJ2-2; 8 nucleotides align to TRBD1. Germline CDR1 reads SGHNT; CDR2 reads YYREEE (reference sequence). V was clipped by 5 bases and J by 7 bases; unmatched bases: 4. CDR3 size: 13 residues. CDR3 nucleotide sequence: TGTGCCAGCAGGCCAACAGGGGGCGGGGAGCTGTTTTTT. It encodes CASRPTGGGELFF.

This chain uses TRBV19 with TRBJ1-3, with D tentatively TRBD1 (5 bases). The CDR3 sequence is 14 residues long. The V gene lost 7 bases and the J gene lost 8 bases, with 18 bases spanning the gap. Germline CDR1 LNHDA, CDR2 SQIVND (reference sequence). CDR3 sequence: CASTKGDGRDTIYF. DNA of the CDR3: TGTGCCAGTACCAAAGGGGACGGTCGAGACACCATATATTTT.